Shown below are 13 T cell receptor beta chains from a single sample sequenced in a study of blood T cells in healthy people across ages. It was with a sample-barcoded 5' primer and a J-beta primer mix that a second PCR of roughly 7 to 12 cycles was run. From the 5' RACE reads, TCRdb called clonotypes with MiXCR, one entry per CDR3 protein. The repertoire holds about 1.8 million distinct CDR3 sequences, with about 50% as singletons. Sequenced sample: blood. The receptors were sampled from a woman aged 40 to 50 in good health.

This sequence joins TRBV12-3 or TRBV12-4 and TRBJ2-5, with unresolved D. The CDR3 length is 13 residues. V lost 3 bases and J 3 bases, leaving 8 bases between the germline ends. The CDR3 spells CASSFYSKETQYF. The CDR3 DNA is TGTGCCAGCAGTTTTTACAGCAAAGAGACCCAGTACTTC.

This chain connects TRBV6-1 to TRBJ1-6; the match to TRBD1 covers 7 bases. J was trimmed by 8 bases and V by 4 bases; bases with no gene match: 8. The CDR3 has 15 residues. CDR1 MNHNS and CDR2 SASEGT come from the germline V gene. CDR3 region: CASSVSGTDYSPLHF. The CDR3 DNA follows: TGTGCCAGCAGTGTATCCGGGACAGACTATTCACCCCTCCACTTT.

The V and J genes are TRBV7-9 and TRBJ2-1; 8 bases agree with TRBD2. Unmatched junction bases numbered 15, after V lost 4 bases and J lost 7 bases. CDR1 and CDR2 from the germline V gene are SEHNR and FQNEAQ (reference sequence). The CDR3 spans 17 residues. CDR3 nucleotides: TGTGCCAGCAGCTCCCCGGGGGAGCGGGGGTATAGGAATGAGCAGTTCTTC. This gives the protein CASSSPGERGYRNEQFF.

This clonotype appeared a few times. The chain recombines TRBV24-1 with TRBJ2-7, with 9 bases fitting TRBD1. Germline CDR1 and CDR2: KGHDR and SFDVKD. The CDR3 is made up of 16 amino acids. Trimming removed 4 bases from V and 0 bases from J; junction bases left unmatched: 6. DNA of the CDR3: TGTGCCACCAGTGACCCCGGACAGGGGAACTCCTACGAGCAGTACTTC. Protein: CATSDPGQGNSYEQYF.

The CDR3 reads CASSSGAGGLIAKGYTF. DNA of the CDR3: TGTGCCAGCAGCTCCGGGGCAGGGGGCCTTATAGCTAAAGGCTACACCTTC. The chain couples TRBV5-6 to TRBJ1-2; 8 positions match TRBD1. Losses at the gene ends were 3 bases for V and 8 bases for J; bases not matched to a gene: 18. The CDR3 sequence is 17 residues long. Per the germline V gene, CDR1 is SGHDT and CDR2 is YYEEEE.

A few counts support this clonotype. In DNA, the CDR3 is TGTGCCACCAGCAGAGAGTTCCCTACTAGCGGATACACAGATACGCAGTATTTT. Translated, it gives CATSREFPTSGYTDTQYF. The gene calls are TRBV15 and TRBJ2-3; 8 bases match TRBD2. V was clipped by 0 bases and J by 2 bases; unmatched bases: 10. Germline values: CDR1 LNHNV, CDR2 YYDKDF (reference sequence). This CDR3 contains 18 residues.

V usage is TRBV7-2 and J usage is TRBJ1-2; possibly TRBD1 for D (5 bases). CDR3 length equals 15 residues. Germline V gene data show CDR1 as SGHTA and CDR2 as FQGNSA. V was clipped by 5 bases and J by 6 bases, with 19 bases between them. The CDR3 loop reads CASSQKPGAADGYTF. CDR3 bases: TGTGCCAGCAGCCAGAAGCCTGGGGCAGCGGATGGCTACACCTTC.

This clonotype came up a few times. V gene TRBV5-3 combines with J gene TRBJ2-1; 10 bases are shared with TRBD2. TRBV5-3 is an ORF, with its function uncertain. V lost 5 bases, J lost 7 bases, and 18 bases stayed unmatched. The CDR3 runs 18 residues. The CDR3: CARRVLAGLKRIINEQFF. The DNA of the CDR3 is TGTGCCAGAAGGGTACTAGCGGGGCTTAAGAGGATTATTAATGAGCAGTTCTTC.

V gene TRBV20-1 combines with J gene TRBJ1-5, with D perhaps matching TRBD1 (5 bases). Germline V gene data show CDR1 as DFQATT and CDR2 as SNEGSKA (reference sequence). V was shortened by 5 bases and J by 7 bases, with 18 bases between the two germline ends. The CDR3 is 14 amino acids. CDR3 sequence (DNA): TGCAGTGCTTCGATCGCGTTTGGGGGGCAGCCCCAGCATTTT. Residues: CSASIAFGGQPQHF.

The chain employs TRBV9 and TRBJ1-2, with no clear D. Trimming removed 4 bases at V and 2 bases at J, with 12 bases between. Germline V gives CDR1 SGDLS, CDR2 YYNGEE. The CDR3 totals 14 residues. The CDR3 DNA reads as TGTGCCAGCAGCCCAGATGGGGTAAACTATGGCTACACCTTC. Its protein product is CASSPDGVNYGYTF.

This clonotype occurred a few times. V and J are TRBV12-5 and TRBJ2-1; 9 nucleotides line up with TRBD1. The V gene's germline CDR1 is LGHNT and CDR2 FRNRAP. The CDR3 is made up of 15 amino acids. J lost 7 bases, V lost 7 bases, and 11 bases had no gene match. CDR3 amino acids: CASAPGGQGLNEQFF. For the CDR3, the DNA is TGTGCTAGTGCCCCGGGGGGACAGGGATTGAATGAGCAGTTCTTC. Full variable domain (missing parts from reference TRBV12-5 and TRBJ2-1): DARVTQTPRHKVTEMGQEVTMRCQPILGHNTVFWYRQTMMQGLELLAYFRNRAPLDDSGMPKDRFSAEMPDATLATLKIQPSEPRDSAVYFCASAPGGQGLNEQFFGPGTRLTVL.

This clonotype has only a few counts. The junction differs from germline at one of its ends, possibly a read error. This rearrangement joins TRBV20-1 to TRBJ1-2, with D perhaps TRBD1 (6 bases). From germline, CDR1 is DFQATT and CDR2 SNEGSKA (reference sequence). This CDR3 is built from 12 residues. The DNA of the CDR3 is TGCAGTGCCAGAGGGGGGACGGAGGCCTACACCTTC. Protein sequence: CSARGGTEAYTF.

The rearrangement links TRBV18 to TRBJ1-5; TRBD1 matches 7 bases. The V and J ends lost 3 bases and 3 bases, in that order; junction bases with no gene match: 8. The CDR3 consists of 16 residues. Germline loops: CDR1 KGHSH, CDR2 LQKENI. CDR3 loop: CASSPAEGGFNQPQHF. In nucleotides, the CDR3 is TGTGCCAGCTCACCCGCGGAAGGGGGCTTCAATCAGCCCCAGCATTTT.